This TCR beta chain emerged from a study of T cell responses to AZD1222 COVID-19 vaccine. Study-wide points: Repertoires were obtained only post-peak T cell response. The sample set comprised mostly white British donors with more females, and clonal diversity was possibly underestimated. Only six people who got AZD1222 tested seropositive at baseline.

Repertoires were generated with immunoSEQ multiplex PCR, while TCRdb's copy carries only in-frame clones and drops some. The repertoire holds 110,000 to 150,000 clones, with approximately 90% as singletons. About this clone itself: Its antigen is unknown.

The CDR3 has 15 residues. Germline V gene sequence: CDR1 LGHDT, CDR2 YNNKEL (reference sequence). Trimming stripped 2 bases from V and 4 bases from J, with 14 bases between. The TCR originated in an adult in good health. The chain links TRBV3-1 (or the pseudogene TRBV3-2) to TRBJ1-2; D perhaps matches TRBD1 (5 bases). Sequenced here: peripheral blood, sampled on day 0 of AZD1222 vaccination. The CDR3 region has the DNA TGTGCCAGCAGCCAAACCCGAGGGGCGACCTATGGCTACACCTTC. It translates to CASSQTRGATYGYTF.